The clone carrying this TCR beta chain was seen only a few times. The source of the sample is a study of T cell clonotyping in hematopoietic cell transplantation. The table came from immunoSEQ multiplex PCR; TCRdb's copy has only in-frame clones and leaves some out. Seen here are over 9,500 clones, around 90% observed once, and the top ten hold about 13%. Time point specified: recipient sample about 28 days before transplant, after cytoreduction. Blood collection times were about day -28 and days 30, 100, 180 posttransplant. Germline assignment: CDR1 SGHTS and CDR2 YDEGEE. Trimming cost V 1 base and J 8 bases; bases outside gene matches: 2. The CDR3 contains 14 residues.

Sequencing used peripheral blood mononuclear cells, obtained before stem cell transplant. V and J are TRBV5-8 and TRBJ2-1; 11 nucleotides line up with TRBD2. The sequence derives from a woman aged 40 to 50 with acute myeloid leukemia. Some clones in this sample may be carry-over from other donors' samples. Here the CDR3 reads CASSLNSGRDEQFF. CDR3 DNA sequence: TGTGCCAGCAGCTTGAATAGCGGGAGGGATGAGCAGTTCTTC.